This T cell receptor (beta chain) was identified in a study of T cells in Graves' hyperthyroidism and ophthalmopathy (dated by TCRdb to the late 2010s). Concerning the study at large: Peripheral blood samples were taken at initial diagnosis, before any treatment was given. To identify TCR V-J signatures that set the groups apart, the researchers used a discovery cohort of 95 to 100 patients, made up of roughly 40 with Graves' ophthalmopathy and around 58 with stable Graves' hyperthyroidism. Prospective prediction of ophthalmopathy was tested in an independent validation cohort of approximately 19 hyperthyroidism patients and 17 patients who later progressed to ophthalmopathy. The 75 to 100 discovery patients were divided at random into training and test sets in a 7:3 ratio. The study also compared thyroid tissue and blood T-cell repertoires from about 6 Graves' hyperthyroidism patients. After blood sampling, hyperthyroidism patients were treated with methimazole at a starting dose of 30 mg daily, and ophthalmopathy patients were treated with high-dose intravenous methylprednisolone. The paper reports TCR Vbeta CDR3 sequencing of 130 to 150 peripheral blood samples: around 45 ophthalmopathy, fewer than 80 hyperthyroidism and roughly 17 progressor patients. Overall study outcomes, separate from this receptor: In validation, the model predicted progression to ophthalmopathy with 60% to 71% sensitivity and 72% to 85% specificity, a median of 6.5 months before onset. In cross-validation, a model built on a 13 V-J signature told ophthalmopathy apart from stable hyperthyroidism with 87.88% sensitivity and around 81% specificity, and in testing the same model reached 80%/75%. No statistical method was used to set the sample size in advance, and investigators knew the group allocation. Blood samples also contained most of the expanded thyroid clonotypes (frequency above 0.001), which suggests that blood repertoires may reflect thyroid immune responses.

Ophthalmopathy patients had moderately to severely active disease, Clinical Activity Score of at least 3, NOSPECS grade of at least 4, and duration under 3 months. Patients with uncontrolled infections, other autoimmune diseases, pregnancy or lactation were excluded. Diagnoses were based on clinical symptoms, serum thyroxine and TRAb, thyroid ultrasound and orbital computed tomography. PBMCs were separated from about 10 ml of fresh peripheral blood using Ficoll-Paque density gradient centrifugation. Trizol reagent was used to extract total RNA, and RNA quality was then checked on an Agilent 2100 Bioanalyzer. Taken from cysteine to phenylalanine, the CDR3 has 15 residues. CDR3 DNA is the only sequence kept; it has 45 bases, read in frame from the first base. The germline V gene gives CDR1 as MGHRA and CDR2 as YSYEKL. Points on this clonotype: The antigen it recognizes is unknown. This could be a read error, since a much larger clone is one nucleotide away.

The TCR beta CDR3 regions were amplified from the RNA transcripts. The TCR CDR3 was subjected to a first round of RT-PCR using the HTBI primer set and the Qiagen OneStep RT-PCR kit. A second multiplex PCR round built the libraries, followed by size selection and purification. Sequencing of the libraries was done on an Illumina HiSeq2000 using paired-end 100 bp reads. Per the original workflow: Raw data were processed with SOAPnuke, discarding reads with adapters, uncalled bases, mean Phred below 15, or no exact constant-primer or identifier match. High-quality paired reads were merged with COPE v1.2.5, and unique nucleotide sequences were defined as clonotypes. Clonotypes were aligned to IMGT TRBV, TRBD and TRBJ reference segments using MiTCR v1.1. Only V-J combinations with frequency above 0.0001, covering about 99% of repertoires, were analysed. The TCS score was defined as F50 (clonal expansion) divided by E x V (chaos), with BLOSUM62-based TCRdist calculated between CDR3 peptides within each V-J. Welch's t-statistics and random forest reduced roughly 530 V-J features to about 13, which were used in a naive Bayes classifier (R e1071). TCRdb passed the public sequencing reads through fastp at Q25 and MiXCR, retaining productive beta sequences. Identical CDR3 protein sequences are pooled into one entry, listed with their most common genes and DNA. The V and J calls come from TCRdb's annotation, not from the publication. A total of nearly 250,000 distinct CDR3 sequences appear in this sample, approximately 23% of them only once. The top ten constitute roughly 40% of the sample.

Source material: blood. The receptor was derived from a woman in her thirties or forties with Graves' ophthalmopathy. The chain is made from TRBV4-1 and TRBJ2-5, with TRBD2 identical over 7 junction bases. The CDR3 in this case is CASRQREQYQETRYF. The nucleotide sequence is TGCGCCAGCAGACAGCGGGAACAGTACCAAGAGACCCGGTACTTC.